The 22 T cell receptor beta chains reported below all come from one sample, sequenced in a study of T cell repertoires in cytomegalovirus infection. TCRdb fed the reads into MiXCR, producing one record per CDR3 protein. The data contain approximately 500,000 distinct CDR3 sequences, approximately 11% of them seen just once; the ten biggest clones take up more than 8.5%. Sequencing used PBMCs. These receptors were obtained from a human donor in good health (CMV status not recorded). Some clones in this sample may be carry-over from other donors' samples.

This clonotype was observed many times. The rearrangement uses TRBV6-1 and TRBJ1-1, with TRBD1 matching over 9 bases. V shed 5 bases, J shed 6 bases, and the junction held 10 bases outside the gene matches. CDR1 and CDR2 from the germline V gene are MNHNS and SASEGT. This CDR3 has 15 amino acids. CDR3 sequence (DNA): TGTGCCAGCAGTATAGAACAGGGGGCAGTCTCTGAAGCTTTCTTT. This codes for CASSIEQGAVSEAFF.

The chain employs TRBV28 and TRBJ1-6, with D maybe TRBD1 (5 bases). Germline V CDR1 and CDR2: MDHEN, SYDVKM. The CDR3 extends over 15 amino acids. Trimming took off 5 bases at V and 10 bases at J, with 18 bases between the two ends. The CDR3 spells CASSPATGGESPLHF. DNA of the CDR3: TGTGCCAGCAGTCCCGCCACAGGCGGAGAATCACCCCTCCACTTT.

The V call is TRBV3-1, the J call TRBJ1-1; D gene unclear. This CDR3 comprises 13 residues. The V end lost 1 base, the J end lost 8 bases, and 11 bases lay between the germline ends. CDR1 LGHDT and CDR2 YNNKEL come from the germline V gene (reference sequence). CDR3 region: CASSQAFGSEAFF. The CDR3 region has the DNA TGTGCCAGCAGCCAAGCATTCGGGTCCGAAGCTTTCTTT.

This clonotype was counted many times. The CDR3 nucleotides are TGTGCCAGCAGTAGCCGGGACAGATTTCCCCTCGAGCAGTACTTC. Its protein is CASSSRDRFPLEQYF. The genes are TRBV27 and TRBJ2-7; TRBD1 matches 7 bases. Per the germline V gene, CDR1 is MNHEY and CDR2 is SMNVEV (reference sequence). This CDR3 contains 15 residues. V gave up 5 bases and J gave up 6 bases; unmatched junction bases: 13.

A note on this clonotype: This may arise from a read error, as a much more abundant clone is one base away. V usage is TRBV6-1 and J usage is TRBJ2-3; no clear D. Germline assignment: CDR1 MNHNS and CDR2 SASEGT. The CDR3 loop spans 13 amino acids. CDR3 DNA: TGTACCAGCAGATCCGAGTTCCCAGATACGCAGTATTTT. Its translation is CTSRSEFPDTQYF.

This clonotype was observed many times. CDR3 nucleotides: TGTGCCAGCAGTCGGGGGGGACAGGGCGGCACTGAAGCTTTCTTT. This translates into CASSRGGQGGTEAFF. The J gene is TRBJ1-1, the V gene TRBV6-1, with TRBD1 matching over 9 bases. Germline lookup yields CDR1 MNHNS and CDR2 SASEGT. After removal of 5 bases from V and 4 bases from J, the junction contained 8 bases not matched to a gene. The CDR3 consists of 15 residues.

This clonotype was seen at least ten times. The chain couples TRBV2 to TRBJ2-3; D is uncertain. The V gene lost 6 bases and the J gene lost 5 bases, with 9 bases spanning the gap. In germline, CDR1 is SNHLY, CDR2 FYNNEI. The CDR3 spans 12 residues. CDR3 coding DNA: TGTGCCAGCAGCGAGACGAGAGATACGCAGTATTTT. Translating gives CASSETRDTQYF.

This clonotype appeared many times. The chain uses TRBV18 and TRBJ2-7; tentatively, D is TRBD2 (6 bases). V was trimmed by 1 base and J by 5 bases, leaving 9 bases between them. The germline gives CDR1 KGHSH, CDR2 LQKENI. The CDR3 spans 13 residues. DNA of the CDR3: TGTGCCAGCTCACCACTAACGGGGGACGAGCAGTACTTC. Its translation: CASSPLTGDEQYF.

The gene calls are TRBV19 and TRBJ1-1, with D possibly being TRBD1 (6 bases). This CDR3 is 15 amino acids long. Germline V gives CDR1 LNHDA, CDR2 SQIVND (reference sequence). Trimming removed 1 base at V and 0 bases at J, with 9 bases between. CDR3 protein: CASSIGDRMNTEAFF. CDR3 nucleotide sequence: TGTGCCAGTAGTATAGGTGACAGGATGAACACTGAAGCTTTCTTT.

This clonotype was seen only a few times. The chain joins TRBV24-1 to TRBJ2-3, with 9 bases aligning to TRBD1. The CDR3 consists of 16 residues. V was pared by 0 bases and J by 4 bases, with 4 bases of the junction left unmatched. Germline CDR1 and CDR2: KGHDR and SFDVKD. This CDR3 is CATSDLTGGSPDTQYF. The CDR3 DNA follows: TGTGCCACCAGTGATTTGACAGGGGGCTCGCCAGATACGCAGTATTTT.

In this sample, this clonotype turned up many times. This sequence joins TRBV6-1 and TRBJ1-1; D is ambiguous. The ends were cut back, 6 bases at V and 3 bases at J, with 2 bases in the middle. Germline V gives CDR1 MNHNS, CDR2 SASEGT. The CDR3 has 10 amino acids. In nucleotides, the CDR3 is TGTGCCAGCAGGGACACTGAAGCTTTCTTT. Amino acid sequence: CASRDTEAFF.

The rearrangement uses TRBV3-1 and TRBJ2-6, with D perhaps matching TRBD2 (5 bases). The germline CDR1 and CDR2 sequences are LGHDT and YNNKEL (reference sequence). The CDR3 sequence is 16 residues long. V lost 3 bases and J lost 0, with 9 bases in between. The CDR3 protein is CASSQSAVSGANVLTF. Here the CDR3 DNA reads TGTGCCAGCAGCCAGTCAGCGGTCTCTGGGGCCAACGTCCTGACTTTC.

This clonotype was seen repeatedly, ten times or more. The rearrangement uses TRBV7-3 and TRBJ2-2; 12 bases match TRBD2. CDR1 and CDR2 from the germline V gene are SGHTA and FQGTGA. J gave up 6 bases and V 4 bases, and 9 bases lay outside the gene matches. The CDR3 is 17 amino acids. As DNA, the CDR3 is TGTGCCAGCAGCTCTTCCGGGACTAGCGGGTCGCCCGGGGAGCTGTTTTTT. It specifies CASSSSGTSGSPGELFF.

This clonotype has a count of ten or more. The gene calls are TRBV28 and TRBJ1-5; D gene unclear. This CDR3 contains 14 residues. Germline V gives CDR1 MDHEN, CDR2 SYDVKM. Trimming took off 8 bases at V and 5 bases at J, with 16 bases between the two ends. CDR3 in DNA: TGTGCCAGCTCCGACGGGTCAGGTGATCAGCCCCAGCATTTT. Residues: CASSDGSGDQPQHF.

This clonotype was recorded many times. The chain couples TRBV6-5 to TRBJ2-3, with 11 bases identical to TRBD2. The CDR3 is 15 amino acids. V was clipped by 6 bases and J by 6 bases; unmatched bases: 8. The germline V gene has CDR1 MNHEY and CDR2 SVGAGI. CDR3 sequence reads: CASSPGASGRDTQYF. The DNA for the CDR3 is TGTGCCAGCAGCCCAGGGGCTAGCGGGAGGGATACGCAGTATTTT.

This clonotype was found many times. This chain links TRBV7-3 with TRBJ2-2; D possibly corresponds to TRBD1 (6 bases). Between the trimmed V and J ends, which lost 4 bases and 6 bases, there was a span of 15 bases. Germline CDR1 is SGHTA and CDR2 is FQGTGA. The CDR3 loop spans 15 amino acids. The CDR3 spells CASSSIYQGSGELFF. The CDR3 DNA reads TGTGCCAGCAGCTCGATCTATCAGGGGTCCGGGGAGCTGTTTTTT. Drawing the rest from reference TRBV7-3 and TRBJ2-2, the complete variable domain is GAGVSQTPSNKVTEKGKYVELRCDPISGHTALYWYRQSLGQGPEFLIYFQGTGAADDSGLPNDRFFAVRPEGSVSTLKIQRTERGDSAVYLCASSSIYQGSGELFFGEGSRLTVL.

This clonotype was recorded at least ten times. The chain links TRBV19 to TRBJ1-2; D possibly corresponds to TRBD1 (6 bases). This CDR3 has 15 residues. From germline, CDR1 is LNHDA and CDR2 SQIVND (reference sequence). V was trimmed by 1 base and J by 2 bases, leaving 11 bases between them. CDR3 amino acids: CASSIGSGANYGYTF. Here the CDR3 DNA reads TGTGCCAGTAGTATAGGTTCGGGGGCGAACTATGGCTACACCTTC.

This clonotype has ten or more counts. The V and J genes are TRBV3-1 and TRBJ1-5, with D possibly being TRBD1 (5 bases). Deletions cut 6 bases from V and 5 bases from J, with 11 bases between. Germline CDR1 is LGHDT and CDR2 is YNNKEL (reference sequence). The CDR3 covers 13 residues. As DNA, the CDR3 is TGTGCCAGCAGTACCGACAGCTATCAGCCCCAGCATTTT. Translated, it gives CASSTDSYQPQHF.

J is TRBJ1-4 and V is TRBV2; D call uncertain. CDR1 and CDR2 from the germline V gene are SNHLY and FYNNEI. The CDR3 has 12 residues. V was shortened by 8 bases and J by 5 bases, with 9 bases between the two germline ends. This CDR3 reads CASGDPNEKLFF. The CDR3 coding sequence is TGTGCCAGCGGGGATCCGAATGAAAAACTGTTTTTT.

This clonotype was found many times. J is TRBJ2-7 and V is TRBV20-1; TRBD1 agrees at 7 bases. This CDR3 has 16 amino acids. The germline CDR1 and CDR2 sequences are DFQATT and SNEGSKA (reference sequence). J was trimmed by 4 bases and V by 1 base; bases with no gene match: 13. The CDR3 DNA sequence: TGCAGTGCTAGAGGCACTGAGGGGGCTAGTGGGTACGAGCAGTACTTC. Protein: CSARGTEGASGYEQYF.

The DNA of the CDR3 is TGTGCCAGCAGCCTACGGGACGACTCCTACGAGCAGTACTTC. The encoded protein is CASSLRDDSYEQYF. The genes are TRBV7-9 and TRBJ2-7; D may correspond to TRBD1 or TRBD2 (5 bases each). Germline values: CDR1 SEHNR, CDR2 FQNEAQ (reference sequence). The CDR3 covers 14 residues. Deletions cut 5 bases from V and 0 bases from J, with 11 bases between.

This clonotype was counted at least ten times. The CDR3 DNA sequence: TGTGCCAGCAGCTCCGGGACAGGGATTGGTCAGCCCCAGCATTTT. Translated: CASSSGTGIGQPQHF. V gene TRBV7-6 combines with J gene TRBJ1-5, with 9 positions matching TRBD1. V was pared by 4 bases and J by 6 bases, with 7 bases of the junction left unmatched. CDR1 is SGHVS and CDR2 is FNYEAQ in the germline V gene. The CDR3 runs 15 residues.